This TCR beta chain was recorded in a study of CD8 T cells in ankylosing spondylitis. Making use of molecular barcodes, quantitative 5'-RACE generated TCR beta libraries. TCRdb passed the 5' RACE reads through MiXCR, listing each CDR3 protein once. The sample gives approximately 150,000 distinct CDR3 sequences, roughly 31% of which show up once; approximately 6% is in the top ten. Points from the study as a whole: Disease-linked clones displayed a CD8+ phenotype and appeared relatively rarely in peripheral blood. Clones tied to disease were said to be significantly enriched in matched ankylosing spondylitis synovial fluid.

As regards this clonotype: Its antigen remains unidentified.

From germline, CDR1 is WSHSY and CDR2 SAAADI. CDR3 length: 15 residues. Trimming left V 6 bases short and J 7 bases short, with 19 bases between. Sequenced material: synovial fluid, either unsorted or a sorted T cell fraction (not recorded which). This receptor was taken from a male donor with ankylosing spondylitis. The chain carries TRBV10-2 and TRBJ1-5, with a weak D call TRBD1 (5 bases). The CDR3 coding sequence is TGCGCCAGCAGCGCCGGGACTTCATCCGGGCAGCCCCAGCATTTT. This sequence encodes CASSAGTSSGQPQHF.